This T cell receptor beta chain originates from a study of CD4 T cells in relation to SARS-CoV-2 and coronaviruses. Study overall: TCR beta CDR3s were sequenced after approximately 11-day antigen culture of PBMCs. The restricting HLA molecule for shared crossreactive spike epitopes was mapped.

Sequencing was performed with immunoSEQ multiplex PCR; in TCRdb, only in-frame clones are kept and a portion is missing. The profile shows around 18,000 clones, 74% of them singletons. The unexposed donors gave CD4+ T cells in about 2011-2018, prior to COVID-19. CD4+ T cells were isolated from the cells after around eleven days of culture. This clone showed up just a few times. As yet, its antigen is unknown. Trimming took 2 bases from V and 0 from J, leaving 8 bases between them. The V gene's germline CDR1 is MNHNS and CDR2 SASEGT. This CDR3 region has 16 residues. This sequence joins TRBV6-1 and TRBJ2-6, with a possible D match to TRBD2 (5 bases). The source of this sequence is a human donor in good health. The sequenced material came from CD4+ T cells from PBMCs, cultured in vitro. Written as DNA, the CDR3 is TGTGCCAGCAGTGAATTAAGCGGCTCTGGGGCCAACGTCCTGACTTTC. Translation: CASSELSGSGANVLTF.